This TCR beta chain is from a study of OX40 agonist ivuxolimab in advanced cancers. Only in-frame clones appear in the TCRdb table, and some are missing; sequencing was by immunoSEQ multiplex PCR. The sample includes some 68,000 clones, approximately 83% seen only once; the top ten take roughly 1.4%. Only one count was recorded for this clone. The sequences come from CD4+ or CD8+ T cells sorted from blood, collected in a trial of the OX40 agonist ivuxolimab. The receptor was derived from an adult with an advanced solid tumor such as melanoma, head and neck, liver or kidney cancer.

In nucleotides, the CDR3 is TGTGCCATCAGTGAGGGGGGGAGCTTCTACGAGCAGTACTTC. Protein product: CAISEGGSFYEQYF. The chain uses TRBV10-3 and TRBJ2-7; D may be TRBD2 (6 bases). V lost 2 bases and J lost 3, with 11 bases in between. The germline V gene encodes CDR1 ENHRY and CDR2 SYGVKD. CDR3 size: 14 residues.